The clone carrying this T cell receptor (beta chain) has just one count. The antigen is not known. This entry comes from a study of T cell repertoires in aging, cancer and after chemotherapy. The overall study: Donor ages fell into six groups from 30 or younger up to 70 or older. Whole-study results and caveats: Untreated cancer patients had significantly lower blood TCR diversity than age-matched healthy donors. Median generation probability rose over the chemotherapy interval in each cancer cohort, suggesting rebound thymic output.

Multiplex touch-down PCR with TRB-A/B primers amplified rearranged V-D-J TRB sequences. TCRdb fed the multiplex PCR reads into MiXCR, producing one record per CDR3 protein. The data show some 8,000 distinct CDR3 sequences, 25% to 40% seen once. The germline V and J ends were trimmed by 3 bases and 1 base, with 15 bases remaining between them. This CDR3 region has 17 residues. CDR1 is WSHSY and CDR2 is SAAADI in the germline V gene. Amplification of TCR beta used genomic DNA extracted from peripheral blood. The chain carries TRBV10-2 and TRBJ2-2, with D possibly TRBD1 on 6 matching bases. The sequenced material came from blood. This sequence originates from a human donor in good health. CDR3 residues: CASSDPDRLWNTGELFF. CDR3 sequence (DNA): TGCGCCAGCAGTGACCCAGACAGGCTGTGGAACACCGGGGAGCTGTTTTTT.